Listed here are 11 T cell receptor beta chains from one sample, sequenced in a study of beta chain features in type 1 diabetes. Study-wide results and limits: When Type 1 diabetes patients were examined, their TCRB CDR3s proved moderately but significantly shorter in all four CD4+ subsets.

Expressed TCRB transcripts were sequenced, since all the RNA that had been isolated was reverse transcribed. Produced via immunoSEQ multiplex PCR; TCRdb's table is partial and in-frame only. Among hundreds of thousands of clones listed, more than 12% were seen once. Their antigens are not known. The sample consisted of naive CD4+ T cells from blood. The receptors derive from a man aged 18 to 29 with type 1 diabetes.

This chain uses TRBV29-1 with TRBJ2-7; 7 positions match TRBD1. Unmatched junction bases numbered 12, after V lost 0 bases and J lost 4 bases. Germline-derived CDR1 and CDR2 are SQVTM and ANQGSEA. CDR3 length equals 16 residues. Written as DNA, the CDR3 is TGCAGCGTTGAAGATCGGTCCAGGGGGAACTTTTACGAGCAGTACTTC. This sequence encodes CSVEDRSRGNFYEQYF.

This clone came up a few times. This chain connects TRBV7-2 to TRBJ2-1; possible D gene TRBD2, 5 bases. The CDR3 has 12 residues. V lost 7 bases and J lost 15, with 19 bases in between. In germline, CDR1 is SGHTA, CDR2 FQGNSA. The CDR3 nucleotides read TGTGCCAGCACCCGACCGGGGTATTTTCTGTTCTTC. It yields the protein CASTRPGYFLFF.

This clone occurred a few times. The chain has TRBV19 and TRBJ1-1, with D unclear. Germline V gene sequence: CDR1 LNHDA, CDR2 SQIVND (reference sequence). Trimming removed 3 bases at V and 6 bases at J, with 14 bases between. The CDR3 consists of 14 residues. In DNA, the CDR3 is TGTGCCAGTAGTATCATCACCCTTAACTCTGAAGCTTTCTTT. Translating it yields CASSIITLNSEAFF.

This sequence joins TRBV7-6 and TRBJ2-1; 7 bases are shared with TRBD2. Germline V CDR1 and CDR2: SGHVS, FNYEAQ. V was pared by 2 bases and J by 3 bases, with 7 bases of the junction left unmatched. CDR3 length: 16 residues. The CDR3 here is CASSLIMASGYNEQFF. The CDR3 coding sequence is TGTGCCAGCAGCTTAATCATGGCTAGCGGCTACAATGAGCAGTTCTTC. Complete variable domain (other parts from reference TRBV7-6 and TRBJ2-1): GAGVSQSPRYKVTKRGQDVALRCDPISGHVSLYWYRQALGQGPEFLTYFNYEAQQDKSGLPNDRFSAERPEGSISTLTIQRTEQRDSAMYRCASSLIMASGYNEQFFGPGTRLTVL.

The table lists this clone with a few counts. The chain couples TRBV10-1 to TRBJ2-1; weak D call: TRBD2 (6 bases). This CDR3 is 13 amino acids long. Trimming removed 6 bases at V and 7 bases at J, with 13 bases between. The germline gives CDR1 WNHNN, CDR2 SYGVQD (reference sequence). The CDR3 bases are TGCGCCAGCAGCGCGTTCGGGAGAAATGAGCAGTTCTTC. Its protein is CASSAFGRNEQFF.

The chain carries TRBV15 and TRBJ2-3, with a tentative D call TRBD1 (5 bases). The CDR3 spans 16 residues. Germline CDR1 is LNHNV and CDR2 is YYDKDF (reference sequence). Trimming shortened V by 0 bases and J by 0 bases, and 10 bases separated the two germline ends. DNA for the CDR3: TGTGCCACCAGCAGAGATTGGGGCGCTAGCACAGATACGCAGTATTTT. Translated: CATSRDWGASTDTQYF.

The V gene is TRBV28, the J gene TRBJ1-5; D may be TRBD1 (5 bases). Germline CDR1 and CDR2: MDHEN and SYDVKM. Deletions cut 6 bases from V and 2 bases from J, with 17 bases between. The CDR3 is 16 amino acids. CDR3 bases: TGTGCCAGCAGCTCGCCGGGACGCCGGGGCAATCAGCCCCAGCATTTT. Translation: CASSSPGRRGNQPQHF.

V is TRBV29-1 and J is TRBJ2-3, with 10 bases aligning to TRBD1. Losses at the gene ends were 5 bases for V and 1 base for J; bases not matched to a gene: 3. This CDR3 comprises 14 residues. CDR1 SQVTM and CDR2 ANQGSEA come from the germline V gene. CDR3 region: CSVRGTGGTDTQYF. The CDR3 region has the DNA TGCAGCGTTAGGGGGACAGGGGGCACAGATACGCAGTATTTT.

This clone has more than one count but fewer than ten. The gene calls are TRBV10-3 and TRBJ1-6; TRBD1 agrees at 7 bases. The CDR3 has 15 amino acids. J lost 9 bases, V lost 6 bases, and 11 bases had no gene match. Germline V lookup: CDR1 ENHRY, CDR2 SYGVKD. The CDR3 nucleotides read TGTGCCATCAGGAAGGCACAGGGGTCGGGTTCACCCCTCCACTTT. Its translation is CAIRKAQGSGSPLHF.

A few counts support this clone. CDR3 region: CASSQSNRGRVRNEQFF. CDR3 coding DNA: TGCGCCAGCAGTCAATCTAACAGAGGGAGGGTCCGAAATGAGCAGTTCTTC. The chain employs TRBV23-1 and TRBJ2-1; 7 bases map to TRBD2. TRBV23-1 is an ORF, and what it does is uncertain. V lost 0 bases and J lost 7; bases outside the gene matches: 12. CDR3 length: 17 residues.

CDR3 bases: TGTGCCTGTGACAGGCCCCCCGCGGGGGAGACCCAGTACTTC. It yields the protein CACDRPPAGETQYF. The V gene is TRBV30, the J gene TRBJ2-5; either TRBD1 or TRBD2 may supply D (6 bases each). The CDR3 is made up of 14 amino acids. V was trimmed by 6 bases and J by 5 bases, leaving 19 bases between them. In germline, CDR1 is GTSNPN, CDR2 SVGIG (reference sequence).